This section outlines one T cell receptor beta chain sequence together with its context. The clone's antigen remains unknown. No much larger clonotype is one base removed from it; base qualities were not supplied. Sequencing of the TRB variable region was done with the immunoSEQ hsTCRB v3.0 assay at survey level resolution. TRB sequencing targeted a depth of 40,000-50,000 T-cell genomes per sample. TRB libraries were pooled and sequenced on an Illumina MiSeq using a v3 150-cycle kit. The study's own analysis went as follows. Analysis of repertoires was carried out in R inside a reproducible Nextflow workflow spanning QC, data transformation and analysis. LymphoSeq2, an R package for AIRR-Seq data exploration, was used to implement custom analyses. A handful of samples that produced fewer than 5000 total TRB sequences were removed, so 150 to 200 HIV repertoires were analyzed. Of the 180 to 200 retained HIV repertoires, some 60 were collected before and 120 to 130 after ART initiation. Repertoires were downsampled to 5000 TRB nucleotide sequences, with summary statistics averaged over 100 downsampling iterations. The analysis kept only TRB sequences whose CDR3 regions were at least seven amino acids long. Diversity was assessed using a clonality score derived from Shannon entropy and using the Gini coefficient. In the repertoire networks, any two of the top 5000 CDR3 amino acid sequences were connected whenever the two sequences differed by an edit distance of one. Antigen specificity groups and MHC restriction were predicted for TRB CDR3 amino acid sequences with GLIPH2. To flag known associations with CMV, EBV, HIV or tissue antigens, CDR3 amino acid sequences were compared against VDJdb and McPAS-TCR. Pre-ART, post-ART and control groups were compared with Wilcoxon signed-rank tests and Holm-Bonferroni correction. The table was pulled from immuneACCESS by TCRdb, which kept in-frame rearrangements only. Such tables lose some clones; where checked, under half of the loss comes from unresolved V genes, and the rest has no known cause. That table furnishes V, J and clone size, whereas the DNA furnished D and trimming. This sample lists 4,800 or so clones; 88% were detected once. The ten largest clones represent about 6.3% of the sample.

Including the terminal cysteine and phenylalanine, the CDR3 comprises 11 residues. Solely the CDR3 DNA is kept, with 33 bases framed from the first base. The germline V gene encodes CDR1 KGHSH and CDR2 LQKENI. Trimming at the junction amounts to 5 bases on V and 4 bases on J, and the germline ends lie 4 bases apart. The sample belongs to a study of long-term antiretroviral therapy in people with HIV (dated by TCRdb to 2021 to 2024). Concerning the study at large: The earliest samples were collected roughly a decade before the 2015 WHO recommendation for immediate ART, at a time when ART was usually postponed until CD4 counts fell. Whether ART initiation and durable HIV suppression were associated with changes in peripheral blood TRB repertoire composition and diversity was tested in a retrospective serial study. A total of 192 cryopreserved PBMC samples were contributed to the cohort by 30 adults with confirmed HIV infection, with samples collected serially over a mean of about 6 years (range 1-12). About 35% of the 30 participants with HIV were female. No cross-contamination during QIAcube processing turned up in test extractions that ran a monoclonal T-cell line alongside 25 to 35 polyclonal samples. Overall study results and their limits: Because pre-ART samples had limited cell numbers, profiling was done on unsorted PBMC rather than on sorted CD4+ and CD8+ T cells. HIV repertoires had narrower CDR3 length ranges than controls, and the network structure suggested an antigen-experienced repertoire that shifted only slightly toward naive after ART. Inferences about post-ART repertoire changes are limited because no data were available on ART adherence, viral resistance or therapy changes. Owing to limited PBMC availability, only the TCR beta chain was sequenced, without alpha chain pairing. At every time point, the repertoire was dominated by expanded TRB clones first identified before ART initiation, although this dominance fluctuated and, in many PLHIV, declined after ART. ART initiation was associated with a significant increase in TRB diversity, but diversity stayed significantly below transplant donor controls even after long-term ART. The samples span the years 2004 to 2017, and the ART regimens used may be less effective than current regimens.

Inclusion was restricted to participants for whom at least one PBMC sample before ART initiation and at least two post-ART samples were available. Every participant with HIV received treatment in the United States of America. Before DNA extraction, cryopreserved samples of 1-10 million PBMC were thawed and washed. At the time of the earliest PBMC sample, participants with HIV were aged between roughly 20 and 60 years. Per participant, PBMC samples came from 1-4 timepoints prior to ART initiation and 2-8 timepoints following ART initiation, for a median of 7 samples. For every participant, serial HIV viral load, CD4+ T-cell count, ART history and demographic data were obtained. Using a Qiagen kit on a QIAcube, genomic DNA was extracted from unsorted PBMC, with samples processed in batches of 12.

The starting material was unsorted PBMCs, obtained 1.3 years after starting antiretroviral therapy. The V and J genes are TRBV18 and TRBJ2-3; too little of a D gene remains to name it. This TCR was sampled from a woman between 45 and 60 years old with HIV. The nucleotides read TGTGCCAGCTCAGTCGCAGATACGCAGTATTTT. This sequence encodes CASSVADTQYF.